The 21 T cell receptor beta chains below come from one sample, sequenced in a study of T-cell memory formation after mild COVID-19. From the 5' RACE reads, TCRdb called clonotypes with MiXCR, one entry per CDR3 protein. This sample has 350,000 to 550,000 distinct CDR3 sequences, with roughly 18% found just once. Sequenced material: PBMCs or a T cell subset sorted from them (not recorded which). These receptors were collected from a man aged 18 to 35 who had mild COVID-19 (a few samples of this study predate the infection). Cell type and time point are not known.

In its sample, this clonotype was seen a few times. The V and J genes are TRBV24-1 and TRBJ1-5; TRBD1 is a possible D gene (5 bases). V lost 9 bases and J 4 bases, leaving 21 bases between the germline ends. This CDR3 is 16 amino acids long. Germline assignment: CDR1 KGHDR and CDR2 SFDVKD. CDR3 in DNA: TGTGCCACCCGAAGGACACCCACCCGACTAAATCAGCCCCAGCATTTT. Amino acid sequence: CATRRTPTRLNQPQHF.

This clonotype was found a few times. J is TRBJ2-7 and V is TRBV6-2 or TRBV6-3, with D hard to call. The CDR3 has 12 residues. Looked up from germline, CDR1 is MNHEY and CDR2 is SVGEGT. V gave up 2 bases and J gave up 0 bases, with 2 bases separating them. The DNA for the CDR3 is TGTGCCAGCAGTTACCGCTCCTACGAGCAGTACTTC. Translated: CASSYRSYEQYF.

The V and J genes are TRBV11-2 and TRBJ2-3; 7 bases are shared with TRBD2. This CDR3 has 13 amino acids. Germline loops: CDR1 SGHAT, CDR2 FQNNGV. The V segment lost 3 bases and the J segment 5 bases; nucleotides outside the gene matches: 2. CDR3 in DNA: TGTGCCAGCAGCTTCGGACTAGTAGATACGCAGTATTTT. It codes for CASSFGLVDTQYF.

This clonotype showed up many times. The CDR3 bases are TGTGCCAGCAGCCTACGGTCGGGGGAGACCCAGTACTTC. Its protein product is CASSLRSGETQYF. The chain employs TRBV6-6 and TRBJ2-5; D may be TRBD2 (5 bases). CDR1 is MNHNY, CDR2 SVGAGI, per germline (reference sequence). The CDR3 runs 13 residues. The germline V and J ends were trimmed by 6 bases and 5 bases, with 13 bases remaining between them.

The genes are TRBV9 and TRBJ2-7; TRBD2 agrees at 9 bases. The CDR3 has 14 amino acids. CDR1 is SGDLS and CDR2 is YYNGEE in the germline V gene. V shed 4 bases and J 6 bases; nucleotides not matched to a gene: 8. The CDR3 here is CASSLRTSEVEQYV. In DNA, the CDR3 is TGTGCCAGCAGCCTTCGGACTAGCGAGGTCGAGCAGTACGTC.

This clonotype was seen repeatedly, ten times or more. V gene TRBV5-6 combines with J gene TRBJ1-2; D remains unclear. The CDR3 contains 12 residues. Trimming cost V 0 bases and J 7 bases, with 7 bases left between them. CDR1 and CDR2 (germline): SGHDT, YYEEEE. DNA for the CDR3: TGTGCCAGCAGCTTGGATATACGTGGCTACACCTTC. This encodes CASSLDIRGYTF.

This rearrangement joins TRBV12-5 to TRBJ2-3; 9 bases map to TRBD1. Losses at the gene ends were 2 bases for V and 8 bases for J; bases not matched to a gene: 8. Germline CDR1 reads LGHNT; CDR2 reads FRNRAP. The CDR3 length is 15 residues. The CDR3 DNA sequence: TGTGCTAGTGGTTTGCGGACAGGGGAAACAAGTACGCAGTATTTT. Encoded protein: CASGLRTGETSTQYF.

The chain joins TRBV7-2 to TRBJ2-2; the D is unclear. Germline CDR1 SGHTA, CDR2 FQGNSA. This CDR3 region has 15 residues. Trimming shortened V by 3 bases and J by 5 bases, and 13 bases separated the two germline ends. The CDR3 DNA reads as TGTGCCAGCAGCTTTCAGCCGGCCGCGACCGGGGAGCTGTTTTTT. Translating gives CASSFQPAATGELFF.

Only a few counts were recorded for this clonotype. This chain links TRBV7-9 with TRBJ2-7; no firm D call. This CDR3 region has 13 residues. V lost 1 base and J lost 3, with 7 bases in between. Looked up from germline, CDR1 is SEHNR and CDR2 is FQNEAQ (reference sequence). The DNA of the CDR3 is TGTGCCAGCAGCTTAGGGGTTGGCTACGAGCAGTACGTC. It yields the protein CASSLGVGYEQYV.

This chain links TRBV29-1 with TRBJ2-6, with D perhaps given as TRBD1 or TRBD2 (5 bases each). The CDR3 is made up of 17 amino acids. V was clipped by 4 bases and J by 0 bases, with 16 bases between them. From germline, CDR1 is SQVTM and CDR2 ANQGSEA. In nucleotides, the CDR3 is TGCAGCGTTGCAAGGAGGCAGGGCCGCTCTGGGGCCAACGTCCTGACTTTC. This translates into CSVARRQGRSGANVLTF.

This clonotype was counted at least ten times. The chain couples TRBV5-1 to TRBJ1-1, with a possible D match to TRBD1 (6 bases). The CDR3 is 14 amino acids. In germline, CDR1 is SGHRS, CDR2 YFSETQ. Trimming pared 2 bases from V and 8 bases from J, leaving 16 bases between. CDR3 DNA: TGCGCCAGCAGCTTTTCCGGACAGCTACCGGAAGCTTTCTTT. It encodes CASSFSGQLPEAFF.

This clonotype was seen more than once but under ten times. The genes are TRBV4-3 and TRBJ1-2; unclear D gene. V lost 0 bases and J 9 bases, leaving 11 bases between the germline ends. Germline CDR1 is LGHNA and CDR2 is YSLEER. This CDR3 has 13 amino acids. The CDR3 DNA is TGCGCCAGCAGCCAAGAGAACTTTGGTAGCTACACCTTC. It encodes CASSQENFGSYTF.

This chain links TRBV7-3 with TRBJ2-1, with D possibly called TRBD1 or TRBD2 (6 bases each). CDR1 SGHTA and CDR2 FQGTGA come from the germline V gene. The V end was cut by 5 bases, the J end by 7 bases, with 21 bases between. The CDR3 has 16 amino acids. The CDR3 coding sequence is TGTGCCAGCAGCCCGTCACCGGGGGCCTTTAGGAATGAGCAGTTCTTC. Amino acids: CASSPSPGAFRNEQFF.

This clonotype was detected only a few times. The V and J genes are TRBV12-3 or TRBV12-4 and TRBJ2-3; D gene ambiguous. V lost 3 bases and J lost 7, with 8 bases in between. This CDR3 region has 12 residues. The CDR3 region has the DNA TGTGCCAGCAGTTTGGTCCCCTATACGCAGTATTTT. As protein: CASSLVPYTQYF.

The V gene is TRBV12-3 or TRBV12-4, the J gene TRBJ2-1; 7 bases are a match to TRBD1. V was pared by 7 bases and J by 8 bases, with 2 bases of the junction left unmatched. The CDR3 is 11 residues long. DNA for the CDR3: TGTGCCAGCAACAGGGGACATGAGCAGTTCTTC. This sequence encodes CASNRGHEQFF.

This clonotype was counted a few times. The rearrangement uses TRBV24-1 and TRBJ1-1, with D maybe TRBD1 (5 bases). V lost 1 base to trimming and J lost 8 bases, with 10 bases between them. The germline CDR1 and CDR2 sequences are KGHDR and SFDVKD. The CDR3 is 13 residues long. The CDR3 here is CATSDLLGEEAFF. The CDR3 coding sequence is TGTGCCACCAGTGATTTACTGGGGGAAGAAGCTTTCTTT.

In its sample, this clonotype was seen a few times. V is TRBV20-1 and J is TRBJ2-3; no definite D call. The CDR3 consists of 11 residues. Germline V lookup: CDR1 DFQATT, CDR2 SNEGSKA (reference sequence). Between the trimmed V and J ends, which lost 6 bases and 5 bases, there was a span of 9 bases. This chain's CDR3 is CSALVLDTQYF. In nucleotides, the CDR3 is TGCAGTGCACTTGTTCTAGATACGCAGTATTTT.

The chain employs TRBV2 and TRBJ1-2, with a possible D match to TRBD1 (6 bases). Trimming shortened V by 8 bases and J by 2 bases, and 21 bases separated the two germline ends. Germline CDR1 is SNHLY and CDR2 is FYNNEI. The CDR3 contains 16 residues. The CDR3 coding sequence is TGTGCCAGCCATCTCGGCGATTGGCAGGGGAACTATGGCTACACCTTC. It is translated as CASHLGDWQGNYGYTF.

This clonotype was recorded a few times. The chain is built from TRBV12-3 or TRBV12-4 and TRBJ2-7; D is unclear. Trimming took off 7 bases at V and 0 bases at J, with 13 bases between the two ends. The CDR3 covers 14 residues. The CDR3 bases are TGTGCCAGCACCCGGACGGAACTCTCCTACGAGCAGTACTTC. It yields the protein CASTRTELSYEQYF.

This clonotype was counted a few times. The chain employs TRBV21-1 and TRBJ1-3; the table's D call, TRBD1, has no DNA check behind it. TRBV21-1 is termed a pseudogene. The CDR3 contains 22 residues. CDR3 coding DNA: TGTGCCAGCAGGGCCAAGACTATATCAAAGTCAGAAGACAGGCGTTCTGGAAACACCATATATTTT. It specifies CASRAKTISKSEDRRSGNTIYF.

This clonotype was recorded a few times. The J gene is TRBJ2-3, the V gene TRBV20-1, with 7 nucleotides matching TRBD2. Germline V gene data show CDR1 as DFQATT and CDR2 as SNEGSKA (reference sequence). The CDR3 has 14 amino acids. With V trimmed by 3 bases and J by 6 bases, 9 bases remained unmatched. CDR3 sequence: CSASKRGGGDTQYF. CDR3 coding DNA: TGCAGTGCTAGTAAGCGGGGCGGCGGGGATACGCAGTATTTT.